A selection of T cell receptor beta chains follows, all from one sample in a study of blood T cells in healthy people across ages. TCRdb fed the 5' RACE reads into MiXCR, producing one record per CDR3 protein. The repertoire holds about a million distinct CDR3 sequences, roughly 51% seen once, with around 21% in the top ten. The sequencing input was blood. The receptors here all came from a woman aged 60-75 years in good health. Each CDR3 is given with its conserved first and last residue. The D gene is left open where the match is weak. Where a row states a size, it is once, few, many or the class of an expanded clone; other rows omit it.

d_gene | j_gene | abundance | v_gene | CDR3nt | CDR3aa
TRBD1 | TRBJ1-5 | . | TRBV20-1 | TGCAGTGCGGGGGGGACAGGGGCACGGAATCAGCCCCAGCATTTT | CSAGGTGARNQPQHF
. | TRBJ2-3 | . | TRBV28 | TGTGCCAGCAGTTTAATGTCGGGAGCTACGCAGTATTTT | CASSLMSGATQYF
TRBD2 | TRBJ2-3 | . | TRBV29-1 | TGCAGCCTCCTTGGACTAGACGGGTCGCTGTATTTT | CSLLGLDGSLYF
. | TRBJ2-7 | . | TRBV5-1 | TGCGCCAGCAGCTGGGAGGACGGAAGCTCCTACGAGCAGTACTTC | CASSWEDGSSYEQYF
TRBD1 | TRBJ1-3 | once | TRBV7-2 | TGTGCCAGCAGCCGCCCTGAGGGGGCGTCCGGAAACACCATATATTTT | CASSRPEGASGNTIYF
. | TRBJ2-7 | . | TRBV28 | TGTGCCAGCAGCCCGCCACCCAGGGGCCCCTACGAGCAGTACTTC | CASSPPPRGPYEQYF
. | TRBJ2-6 | . | TRBV20-1 | TGCAGTGCTAGTGCCTCTGGGGCCAACGTCCTGACTTTC | CSASASGANVLTF
. | TRBJ1-4 | . | TRBV5-1 | TGCGCCAGCAGCGTAAAAGACAGGACCTCTAATGAACAACTGTTTTTT | CASSVKDRTSNEQLFF
. | TRBJ2-7 | few | TRBV7-9 | TGTGCCAGCAGCTCTGACCCCAGGGGCTACGAGCAGTACTTC | CASSSDPRGYEQYF
. | TRBJ2-1 | . | TRBV20-1 | TGCAGTGCTAGTGTCCCGGGTTACTACAATGAGCAGTTCTTC | CSASVPGYYNEQFF
TRBD2 | TRBJ2-3 | . | TRBV20-1 | TGCAGTGCTAGCGGGGGGTCCAGCGGAGACACAGATACGCAGTATTTT | CSASGGSSGDTDTQYF
. | TRBJ2-5 | . | TRBV7-6 | TGTGCCATCGGGGAAGGTCGAGAGACCCAGTACTTC | CAIGEGRETQYF
TRBD2 | TRBJ2-1 | few | TRBV29-1 | TGCAGCGTGGAGACAGGAAGTATCACTAGCGGGAGGCCCTACAATGAGCAGTTCTTC | CSVETGSITSGRPYNEQFF
TRBD2 | TRBJ2-5 | . | TRBV24-1 | TGTGCCACCAGTGGCACTAGCGGCGTCGAGGAGACCCAGTACTTC | CATSGTSGVEETQYF
. | TRBJ2-7 | . | TRBV7-7 | TGTGCCAGCAGCCCTCTCGGCAGGGCTTACGAGCAGTACTTC | CASSPLGRAYEQYF
. | TRBJ1-5 | . | TRBV20-1 | TGCAGTGCCCTTGGACGGTGGGATCAGCCCCAGCATTTT | CSALGRWDQPQHF
. | TRBJ2-3 | few | TRBV4-2 | TGTGCCAGCAGCCCTTTAACGCTTAACACAGATACGCAGTATTTT | CASSPLTLNTDTQYF
. | TRBJ2-1 | . | TRBV3-1 | TGTGCCAGCAGCCAAGAACGGCTAGCAGGCGGGGATGAGCAGTTCTTC | CASSQERLAGGDEQFF
. | TRBJ1-5 | . | TRBV12-3/TRBV12-4 | TGTGCCAGCAGTTTTAATAAGAATCTCGGGACCCAGCATTTT | CASSFNKNLGTQHF
. | TRBJ1-2 | few | TRBV27 | TGTGCCAGCAGTTATGGGGGGGACGGGTATGGCTACACCTTC | CASSYGGDGYGYTF
. | TRBJ2-5 | . | TRBV5-1 | TGCGCCAGCAGCCCGCCGTCGGGGACCCAGTACTTC | CASSPPSGTQYF
TRBD1 | TRBJ1-5 | . | TRBV15 | TGTGCCACCAGCAGAGATGACAGGGTGGGTCAGCCCCAGCATTTT | CATSRDDRVGQPQHF
. | TRBJ2-7 | . | TRBV19 | TGTGCCAGTAGTATCCGGACTAACGGGAGAGGAGAGCAGTACTTC | CASSIRTNGRGEQYF
. | TRBJ2-1 | few | TRBV20-1 | TGCAGTGCTAGTGGACACCTCTCCTACAATGAGCAGTTCTTC | CSASGHLSYNEQFF
. | TRBJ2-4 | . | TRBV28 | TGTGCCAGCAAAAACAAGCCCCCCCAAAACATTCAGTACTTC | CASKNKPPQNIQYF
. | TRBJ1-1 | . | TRBV2 | TGTGCCAGCAGTGAGGCAGGGGTAGCTTTCTTT | CASSEAGVAFF
TRBD1 | TRBJ1-5 | few | TRBV20-1 | TGCAGTGCTTCTCCGGGACAGGGGGCCGGTCAGCCCCAGCATTTT | CSASPGQGAGQPQHF
. | TRBJ1-2 | . | TRBV28 | TGTGCCAGCAGTTCCATGGACCCACGTCATGGCTACACCTTC | CASSSMDPRHGYTF
. | TRBJ2-7 | . | TRBV15 | TGTGCCACCAGCAGAGCTCCGGAGGGGCCCTACGAGCAGTACTTC | CATSRAPEGPYEQYF
. | TRBJ1-1 | . | TRBV7-9 | TGTGCCAGCAGGCAATCCGGGACACGGATAGATGAAGCTTTCTTT | CASRQSGTRIDEAFF
. | TRBJ2-5 | . | TRBV7-2 | TGTGCCAGCAACCCCAGTAGGGGGCAAGAGACCCAGTACTTC | CASNPSRGQETQYF
. | TRBJ2-5 | . | TRBV9 | TGTGCCAGCAGTGAAGGTCTTCGGGAGACCCAGTACTTC | CASSEGLRETQYF
TRBD1 | TRBJ2-7 | many | TRBV14 | TGTGCCAGCAGACGACAGGGGCGCTACGAGCAGTACTTC | CASRRQGRYEQYF
TRBD1 | TRBJ2-7 | . | TRBV20-1 | TGCAGTGCTAGAGACTTGGGACAGGGGAGTAGAGTCGACTACGAGCAGTACTTC | CSARDLGQGSRVDYEQYF
. | TRBJ2-4 | once | TRBV7-2 | TGTGCCAGCAGCTCCGGAGGGAGCACGTACTTC | CASSSGGSTYF
TRBD2 | TRBJ2-1 | . | TRBV13 | TGTGCCAGCAGCTTAAATTCCCGGCTAGCGGGAGTAGGCGAGCAGTTCTTC | CASSLNSRLAGVGEQFF
. | TRBJ2-7 | . | TRBV5-1 | TGCGCCAGCAGCTTACGGCCCAGGGACGAGCAGTACTTC | CASSLRPRDEQYF
. | TRBJ2-7 | few | TRBV4-1 | TGCGCCAGCAGCCAAGATCAATCCCGGGACGGGGACTACGAGCAGTACTTC | CASSQDQSRDGDYEQYF
. | TRBJ2-5 | few | TRBV10-1 | TGCGCCAGCAGTGATGGGGGTTTGGCCCAAGAGACCCAGTACTTC | CASSDGGLAQETQYF
. | TRBJ1-3 | . | TRBV29-1 | TGCAGCGTTGAAGACCAAGGAAAGATGCGGGGAAACACCATATATTTT | CSVEDQGKMRGNTIYF
TRBD2 | TRBJ2-1 | . | TRBV5-1 | TGCGCCAGCAGCACCCCTAGCGGGAGGAGGAACAATGAGCAGTTCTTC | CASSTPSGRRNNEQFF
. | TRBJ2-7 | . | TRBV10-3 | TGTGCCATCAGGGCTTTAGGGGACGAGCAGTACTTC | CAIRALGDEQYF
. | TRBJ1-1 | . | TRBV6-4 | TGTGCCAGCAGTGCACAGGCACTAAAGAACACTGAAGCTTTCTTT | CASSAQALKNTEAFF
. | TRBJ2-3 | few | TRBV7-2 | TGTGCCAGCAGCTTCGCTTCTCTAGCAGATACGCAGTATTTT | CASSFASLADTQYF
TRBD1 | TRBJ2-1 | . | TRBV7-2 | TGTGCCAGCAGCTGGACAGGGGCGGCCTACAATGAGCAGTTCTTC | CASSWTGAAYNEQFF
TRBD1 | TRBJ2-1 | . | TRBV4-3 | TGCACCAGCAGCCAAGACAGGGTTGGGGACAATGAGCAGTTCTTC | CTSSQDRVGDNEQFF